The next 25 T cell receptor beta chains were all read from a single sample in a study of response to subunit inactivated influenza vaccine. Each CDR3 protein gets one entry after TCRdb re-called the RT-PCR reads with MiXCR. The sample carries under 550,000 distinct CDR3 sequences, approximately 7.3% recorded once. The sample consisted of PBMCs from blood, taken roughly 24 months after vaccination. These receptors came from a man between 50 and 75 years old who received an inactivated influenza vaccine.

This clonotype was counted many times. The chain employs TRBV6-5 and TRBJ2-3; D might be TRBD1 (5 bases). Deletions cut 1 base from V and 0 bases from J, with 11 bases between. Germline V gives CDR1 MNHEY, CDR2 SVGAGI. This CDR3 has 16 residues. The CDR3 DNA reads TGTGCCAGCAGTTACTTTCGACAGACTAGCACAGATACGCAGTATTTT. Translating it yields CASSYFRQTSTDTQYF.

This clonotype was counted only a few times. The chain recombines TRBV7-9 with TRBJ2-5; no definite D call. CDR1 SEHNR and CDR2 FQNEAQ come from the germline V gene (reference sequence). The CDR3 sequence is 12 residues long. Trimming removed 1 base at V and 7 bases at J, with 7 bases between. Here the CDR3 reads CASSLEMATQYF. For the CDR3, the DNA is TGTGCCAGCAGCTTAGAGATGGCGACCCAGTACTTC. The whole variable domain, filled in from reference TRBV7-9 and TRBJ2-5, reads DTGVSQNPRHKITKRGQNVTFRCDPISEHNRLYWYRQTLGQGPEFLTYFQNEAQLEKSRLLSDRFSAERPKGSFSTLEIQRTEQGDSAMYLCASSLEMATQYFGPGTRLLVL.

This chain joins TRBV6-1 and TRBJ2-4; 7 nucleotides line up with TRBD1. Germline-derived CDR1 and CDR2 are MNHNS and SASEGT. Trimming at V came to 2 bases and at J to 8 bases, leaving 6 bases not matched to a gene. The CDR3 length is 14 residues. The DNA of the CDR3 is TGTGCCAGCAGTGAAAAGGGGGCGGTGGACATTCAGTACTTC. Translation: CASSEKGAVDIQYF.

V usage is TRBV21-1 and J usage is TRBJ2-3; TRBD2 is the table's D call and was not checked against the DNA. TRBV21-1 is a recognized pseudogene. This CDR3 region has 16 residues. Written as DNA, the CDR3 is TGTGCCAGCAGCAAAGGGCCGGGACTAGGGGCAGATACGCAGTATTTT. This encodes CASSKGPGLGADTQYF.

This sequence joins TRBV28 and TRBJ2-1, with a possible D match to TRBD2 (6 bases). V shed 7 bases and J shed 7 bases, with 23 bases lying between them. Looked up from germline, CDR1 is MDHEN and CDR2 is SYDVKM. The CDR3 covers 16 residues. The DNA of the CDR3 is TGTGCCAGCACCGTTGCAGGAGGGCCGAAGGTGAATGAGCAGTTCTTC. This sequence encodes CASTVAGGPKVNEQFF.

In this sample, this clonotype turned up a few times. This chain uses TRBV6-1 with TRBJ2-3; D not resolved. Trimming took 3 bases from V and 1 from J, leaving 14 bases between them. Germline CDR1 MNHNS, CDR2 SASEGT. The CDR3 covers 16 residues. CDR3 bases: TGTGCCAGCAGTGACCCCAGTGGCGGACGCACAGATACGCAGTATTTT. Translating gives CASSDPSGGRTDTQYF.

The chain links TRBV20-1 to TRBJ2-3, with TRBD1 matching 10 bases. Germline CDR1 DFQATT, CDR2 SNEGSKA (reference sequence). The CDR3 loop spans 16 amino acids. The V gene end was trimmed by 1 base and the J gene end by 3 bases; junction bases not matched to a gene: 7. Written as DNA, the CDR3 is TGCAGTGCTAGAGTTCCCAGGACAGGGGGGACAGATACGCAGTATTTT. Its translation: CSARVPRTGGTDTQYF.

This clonotype appeared a few times. This sequence joins TRBV12-3 or TRBV12-4 and TRBJ2-7; 11 nucleotides match TRBD2. The CDR3 covers 15 residues. The V segment lost 4 bases and the J segment 4 bases; nucleotides outside the gene matches: 6. CDR3 sequence reads: CASSSTSGSDYEQYF. CDR3 bases: TGTGCCAGCAGTTCCACTAGCGGGAGTGATTACGAGCAGTACTTC.

V gene TRBV4-3 combines with J gene TRBJ1-2, with D tentatively TRBD1 (6 bases). The V gene's germline CDR1 is LGHNA and CDR2 YSLEER. This CDR3 comprises 15 residues. Trimming stripped 1 base from V and 4 bases from J, with 13 bases between. The CDR3 loop reads CASSQAKQGAYGYTF. CDR3 DNA sequence: TGCGCCAGCAGCCAAGCAAAACAGGGAGCCTATGGCTACACCTTC.

This clonotype was counted a few times. The chain joins TRBV3-1 to TRBJ2-3, with TRBD2 as a possible D gene (6 bases). The V gene lost 1 base and the J gene lost 2 bases, with 7 bases spanning the gap. CDR1 and CDR2 (germline): LGHDT, YNNKEL (reference sequence). The CDR3 spans 14 residues. CDR3 DNA sequence: TGTGCCAGCAGCCAAGGCGGGATCACAGATACGCAGTATTTT. It specifies CASSQGGITDTQYF.

The chain couples TRBV5-1 to TRBJ2-3; D might be TRBD2 (6 bases). Trimming left V 0 bases short and J 2 bases short, with 13 bases between. Germline CDR1 SGHRS, CDR2 YFSETQ. CDR3 size: 16 residues. CDR3 amino acids: CASSLEQRAYTDTQYF. CDR3 in DNA: TGCGCCAGCAGCTTGGAACAGCGGGCCTACACAGATACGCAGTATTTT. Using reference TRBV5-1 and TRBJ2-3 for the parts outside the CDR3, the full variable domain is KAGVTQTPRYLIKTRGQQVTLSCSPISGHRSVSWYQQTPGQGLQFLFEYFSETQRNKGNFPGRFSGRQFSNSRSEMNVSTLELGDSALYLCASSLEQRAYTDTQYFGPGTRLTVL.

This clonotype has at least ten counts. The chain uses TRBV20-1 and TRBJ2-1; 11 positions agree with TRBD2. The CDR3 runs 12 residues. The germline CDR1 and CDR2 sequences are DFQATT and SNEGSKA (reference sequence). The CDR3 region is CSGTSGYNEQFF. For the CDR3, the DNA is TGCAGCGGGACTAGCGGCTACAATGAGCAGTTCTTC.

CDR3 region: CATSKGVYQPQHF. The CDR3 bases are TGTGCCACCAGCAAGGGGGTTTATCAGCCCCAGCATTTT. The chain employs TRBV15 and TRBJ1-5, with D maybe TRBD1 (6 bases). This CDR3 has 13 residues. Per the germline V gene, CDR1 is LNHNV and CDR2 is YYDKDF (reference sequence). V dropped 4 bases and J dropped 5 bases, with 9 bases sitting between them. The entire variable domain, with the rest obtained from reference TRBV15 and TRBJ1-5, is as follows: DAMVIQNPRYQVTQFGKPVTLSCSQTLNHNVMYWYQQKSSQAPKLLFHYYDKDFNNEADTPDNFQSRRPNTSFCFLDIRSPGLGDTAMYLCATSKGVYQPQHFGDGTRLSIL.

The rearrangement links TRBV11-2 to TRBJ2-3; tentative D call: TRBD2 (5 bases). CDR1 is SGHAT and CDR2 is FQNNGV in the germline V gene. V gave up 1 base and J gave up 0 bases, with 11 bases separating them. CDR3 length: 16 amino acids. CDR3: CASSLARPGSTDTQYF. DNA of the CDR3: TGTGCCAGCAGCTTAGCCAGACCGGGGAGCACAGATACGCAGTATTTT.

In its sample, this clonotype was seen a few times. J is TRBJ2-7 and V is TRBV6-2 or TRBV6-3; 7 nucleotides agree with TRBD1. The CDR3 has 14 amino acids. The ends lost 7 bases at V and 2 bases at J; junction bases unmatched: 8. CDR1 is MNHEY, CDR2 SVGEGT, per germline. The CDR3 sequence: CASNQHGTAYEQYF. The CDR3 DNA reads TGTGCCAGCAACCAGCATGGGACAGCCTACGAGCAGTACTTC.

V and J are TRBV9 and TRBJ2-7; TRBD2 matches 10 bases. This CDR3 contains 13 residues. Trimming removed 2 bases from V and 6 bases from J; junction bases left unmatched: 2. Germline V lookup: CDR1 SGDLS, CDR2 YYNGEE. CDR3 sequence: CASSVVAGGEQYF. The CDR3 nucleotides read TGTGCCAGCAGCGTTGTAGCGGGAGGCGAGCAGTACTTC.

The sample holds a few counts of this clonotype. CDR3 nucleotides: TGTGCCAGCAGCGCGATGCGGCGGAGCGGAGTTCGCGAGCAGTACTTC. It specifies CASSAMRRSGVREQYF. The V gene is TRBV9, the J gene TRBJ2-7; D perhaps matches TRBD2 (5 bases). The CDR3 has 16 amino acids. Trimming removed 3 bases at V and 6 bases at J, with 22 bases between. Germline assignment: CDR1 SGDLS and CDR2 YYNGEE.

This chain joins TRBV20-1 and TRBJ1-6; no clear D gene. Trimming removed 4 bases from V and 0 bases from J, with 16 bases in between. The CDR3 is 17 residues long. The germline CDR1 and CDR2 sequences are DFQATT and SNEGSKA (reference sequence). CDR3 bases: TGCAGTGCTAATGGCAAGGCTAAGAGCTCCTATAATTCACCCCTCCACTTT. This encodes CSANGKAKSSYNSPLHF.

This clonotype was detected ten times or more. The rearrangement links TRBV6-1 to TRBJ2-7; maybe TRBD1 (6 bases). Germline CDR1 is MNHNS and CDR2 is SASEGT. CDR3 length: 15 amino acids. Trimming took off 2 bases at V and 3 bases at J, with 14 bases between the two ends. Here the CDR3 reads CASSEFSGVGYEQYF. The CDR3 nucleotides read TGTGCCAGCAGTGAATTCTCAGGGGTAGGCTACGAGCAGTACTTC.

J is TRBJ2-1 and V is TRBV7-9, with D maybe TRBD2 (6 bases). CDR1 SEHNR and CDR2 FQNEAQ come from the germline V gene (reference sequence). The CDR3 runs 17 residues. The V end was cut by 6 bases, the J end by 7 bases, with 25 bases between. In DNA, the CDR3 is TGTGCCAGCAGAGCGCTAGCGACGAAGATCATAGGGAATGAGCAGTTCTTC. It encodes CASRALATKIIGNEQFF.

The V call is TRBV7-9, the J call TRBJ2-5; possibly TRBD1 for D (6 bases). CDR3 size: 16 residues. CDR1 SEHNR and CDR2 FQNEAQ come from the germline V gene (reference sequence). Trimming shortened V by 5 bases and J by 1 base, and 17 bases separated the two germline ends. CDR3 sequence: CASSPRWAGVQETQYF. The CDR3 DNA is TGTGCCAGCAGCCCCCGTTGGGCAGGGGTCCAAGAGACCCAGTACTTC.

The chain joins TRBV30 to TRBJ1-5, with D possibly matching TRBD1 (5 bases). This CDR3 is built from 13 residues. V was trimmed by 3 bases and J by 5 bases, leaving 11 bases between them. CDR1 GTSNPN and CDR2 SVGIG come from the germline V gene (reference sequence). CDR3 region: CAWSRRGDQPQHF. In DNA, the CDR3 is TGTGCCTGGAGCCGCCGGGGGGATCAGCCCCAGCATTTT.

The chain recombines TRBV28 with TRBJ1-2; D remains ambiguous. This CDR3 region has 13 residues. Germline CDR1 and CDR2: MDHEN and SYDVKM. V was trimmed by 5 bases and J by 2 bases, leaving 9 bases between them. This CDR3 reads CASSVVPNYGYTF. The DNA of the CDR3 is TGTGCCAGCAGTGTTGTCCCGAACTATGGCTACACCTTC.

The CDR3 here is CASSLEGISPYEQYF. The CDR3 nucleotides are TGTGCCAGCAGCTTAGAGGGCATTAGCCCCTACGAGCAGTACTTC. The chain joins TRBV7-2 to TRBJ2-7; D is unclear. The CDR3 contains 15 residues. CDR1 is SGHTA and CDR2 is FQGNSA in the germline V gene. V dropped 1 base and J dropped 2 bases, with 12 bases sitting between them.

This clonotype has more than one count but fewer than ten. The chain carries TRBV6-2 or TRBV6-3 and TRBJ1-5; D not resolved. The germline gives CDR1 MNHEY, CDR2 SVGEGT. The CDR3 has 11 amino acids. The V and J ends lost 5 bases and 9 bases respectively, with 8 bases between them. CDR3: CASSPGWPQHF. The CDR3 bases are TGTGCCAGCAGTCCGGGATGGCCCCAGCATTTT.